One and the same sample provided the 14 T cell receptor beta chains below, sequenced in a study of cytomegalovirus exposure and HLA in healthy donors. PCR employed 60 Vbeta and 13 Jbeta primers. Profiled with immunoSEQ multiplex PCR; TCRdb holds only in-frame clones, not every one. The sample has some 190,000 clones; roughly 77% are singletons. Sample: PBMCs. The source is a man aged 30 to 39 in good health and CMV-seropositive.

This clone showed up just once. The rearrangement uses TRBV6-5 and TRBJ1-1; D unclear. Germline V CDR1 and CDR2: MNHEY, SVGAGI. CDR3 length: 13 amino acids. With 2 bases removed from V and 4 bases from J, the gap between germline ends came to 8 bases. The CDR3 loop is CASSYGGRTEAFF. Written as DNA, the CDR3 is TGTGCCAGCAGTTACGGAGGCCGCACTGAAGCTTTCTTT.

J is TRBJ2-5 and V is TRBV25-1; perhaps TRBD1 as D (6 bases). V gave up 5 bases and J gave up 0 bases, with 16 bases separating them. Germline V gene lookup returns CDR1 MGHDK and CDR2 SYGVNS. This CDR3 contains 16 residues. This CDR3 reads CASSSVRDIHQETQYF. DNA of the CDR3: TGTGCCAGCAGTTCCGTCCGGGACATCCACCAAGAGACCCAGTACTTC. The full variable domain, rest sourced from reference TRBV25-1 and TRBJ2-5, is EADIYQTPRYLVIGTGKKITLECSQTMGHDKMYWYQQDPGMELHLIHYSYGVNSTEKGDLSSESTVSRIRTEHFPLTLESARPSHTSQYLCASSSVRDIHQETQYFGPGTRLLVL.

This clone was seen only a few times. The chain couples TRBV9 to TRBJ1-3, with D unclear. The CDR3 has 15 residues. Trimming took 1 base from V and 0 from J, leaving 8 bases between them. Germline values: CDR1 SGDLS, CDR2 YYNGEE. The CDR3 loop is CASSVQASSGNTIYF. CDR3 DNA sequence: TGTGCCAGCAGCGTACAAGCTAGCTCTGGAAACACCATATATTTT.

This chain uses TRBV11-2 with TRBJ1-5, with 8 nucleotides matching TRBD1. Per germline, CDR1 SGHAT and CDR2 FQNNGV. The CDR3 runs 15 residues. The J segment lost 1 base and the V segment lost 5 bases, leaving 4 bases of the junction unmatched. As DNA, the CDR3 is TGTGCCAGCAGCCTGAGGACAGGGAGCAATCAGCCCCAGCATTTT. Its protein is CASSLRTGSNQPQHF. The full variable domain, rest sourced from reference TRBV11-2 and TRBJ1-5, is EAGVAQSPRYKIIEKRQSVAFWCNPISGHATLYWYQQILGQGPKLLIQFQNNGVVDDSQLPKDRFSAERLKGVDSTLKIQPAKLEDSAVYLCASSLRTGSNQPQHFGDGTRLSIL.

The genes are TRBV7-2 and TRBJ2-1; TRBD2 matches 12 bases. CDR1 and CDR2 (germline): SGHTA, FQGNSA. This CDR3 spans 16 amino acids. Trimming cost V 5 bases and J 10 bases; bases outside gene matches: 12. The CDR3, as DNA: TGTGCCAGCAGCCTTGCCGTCGGACTAGCGGGAAACGAGCAGTTCTTC. Amino acid sequence: CASSLAVGLAGNEQFF. Supplemented by reference TRBV7-2 and TRBJ2-1, the full variable domain reads GAGVSQSPSNKVTEKGKDVELRCDPISGHTALYWYRQSLGQGLEFLIYFQGNSAPDKSGLPSDRFSAERTGGSVSTLTIQRTQQEDSAVYLCASSLAVGLAGNEQFFGPGTRLTVL.

DNA of the CDR3: TGTGCCAGCAGCCTAGGTAGCGGGAATGAGCAGTTCTTC. This codes for CASSLGSGNEQFF. The chain carries TRBV7-3 and TRBJ2-1, with 7 bases identical to TRBD2. The germline V gene has CDR1 SGHTA and CDR2 FQGTGA. V was pared by 5 bases and J by 7 bases, with 5 bases of the junction left unmatched. The CDR3 loop spans 13 amino acids.

This clone was counted a single time. The chain links TRBV7-2 to TRBJ2-7, with D unresolved. The CDR3 spans 11 residues. The V and J ends lost 1 base and 6 bases respectively, with 4 bases between them. Germline V CDR1 and CDR2: SGHTA, FQGNSA. CDR3 protein: CASSLVREQYF. In DNA form, the CDR3 reads TGTGCCAGCAGCTTAGTGCGCGAGCAGTACTTC.

This chain connects TRBV27 to TRBJ1-2; D gene ambiguous. The CDR3 has 14 residues. V was trimmed by 4 bases and J by 8 bases, leaving 17 bases between them. Germline V lookup: CDR1 MNHEY, CDR2 SMNVEV (reference sequence). Here the CDR3 reads CASSSRAGSGGYTF. CDR3 nucleotides: TGTGCCAGCAGTTCCCGGGCGGGGTCGGGGGGCTACACCTTC.

The chain joins TRBV29-1 to TRBJ1-4; TRBD1 agrees at 7 bases. Germline V CDR1 and CDR2: SQVTM, ANQGSEA. The CDR3 spans 12 residues. With V trimmed by 5 bases and J by 8 bases, 5 bases remained unmatched. CDR3: CSVKKGAEKLFF. CDR3 nucleotides: TGCAGCGTTAAAAAGGGGGCCGAAAAACTGTTTTTT.

The chain has TRBV6-5 and TRBJ1-5, with D possibly matching TRBD1 (5 bases). This CDR3 has 15 residues. Looked up from germline, CDR1 is MNHEY and CDR2 is SVGAGI. The V end lost 5 bases, the J end lost 11 bases, and 22 bases lay between the germline ends. The CDR3 spells CASSRTWAGHETQHF. In nucleotides, the CDR3 is TGTGCCAGCAGTCGCACGTGGGCGGGGCACGAGACCCAGCATTTT.

The genes are TRBV9 and TRBJ2-5, with 8 bases that match TRBD2. Germline CDR1 reads SGDLS; CDR2 reads YYNGEE. This CDR3 is 15 amino acids long. V was pared by 4 bases and J by 5 bases, with 10 bases of the junction left unmatched. CDR3 loop: CASSTRSGSVETQYF. In nucleotides, the CDR3 is TGTGCCAGCAGCACCCGGAGCGGGAGCGTGGAGACCCAGTACTTC.

To note about this clone: At one of its ends the junction is not consistent with the germline gene, which may arise from a read error. The rearrangement joins TRBV19 to TRBJ2-1; 7 bases fit TRBD1. The length of the CDR3 is 15 residues. Germline V gives CDR1 LNHDA, CDR2 SQIVND (reference sequence). The CDR3 loop reads CATSRGPARGDEQFF. The CDR3 DNA sequence: TGTGCCACTAGTAGGGGGCCCGCCAGGGGCGATGAGCAGTTCTTC.

V gene TRBV7-9 combines with J gene TRBJ1-2, with 8 bases fitting TRBD1. The CDR3 runs 15 residues. In germline, CDR1 is SEHNR, CDR2 FQNEAQ (reference sequence). After removal of 1 base from V and 9 bases from J, the junction contained 10 bases not matched to a gene. The CDR3 sequence: CASSLGSGGAKSYTF. The CDR3 DNA is TGTGCCAGCAGCTTAGGTTCAGGGGGCGCGAAAAGCTACACCTTC. Together with reference TRBV7-9 and TRBJ1-2, the CDR3 gives the full variable domain: DTGVSQNPRHKITKRGQNVTFRCDPISEHNRLYWYRQTLGQGPEFLTYFQNEAQLEKSRLLSDRFSAERPKGSFSTLEIQRTEQGDSAMYLCASSLGSGGAKSYTFGSGTRLTVV.

The V and J genes are TRBV5-1 and TRBJ1-5, with TRBD1 identical over 8 bases. CDR1 SGHRS and CDR2 YFSETQ come from the germline V gene. The CDR3 is 16 residues long. The V segment lost 4 bases and the J segment 0 bases; nucleotides outside the gene matches: 6. CDR3 amino acids: CASSTGQGDSNQPQHF. CDR3 coding DNA: TGCGCCAGCAGCACAGGACAGGGTGATAGCAATCAGCCCCAGCATTTT.